This T cell receptor beta chain was recovered during a study of technical replicates of blood from a few donors. V lost 3 bases and J lost 0, with 15 bases in between. The CDR3 runs 18 residues. The germline gives CDR1 LNHDA, CDR2 SQIVND (reference sequence). Clones were sequenced by immunoSEQ multiplex PCR, and TCRdb holds only the in-frame ones, with some missing. The sample yields some 64,000 clones, 97% seen once. The sequenced sample consisted of T cells isolated from PBMCs. The chain recombines TRBV19 with TRBJ2-6; possible D gene TRBD1, 6 bases. This TCR derives from a human donor in good health. CDR3 DNA: TGTGCCAGTAGTATGCTGCTGGGGGCGAACTCTGGGGCCAACGTCCTGACTTTC. It translates to CASSMLLGANSGANVLTF.